A single sample gave rise to the 21 T cell receptor beta chains below, sequenced in a study of identical twins. TCRdb itself ran the 5' RACE reads through MiXCR, one entry per CDR3 protein. Among about 530,000 distinct CDR3 sequences listed, about a fifth were seen once. This same sample was also part of a study on yellow fever vaccine responses in identical twins.

Sequences were obtained from CD4+ T cells sorted from blood. These receptor sequences come from a woman aged 18-30 years in good health.

CDR3 region: CASSGTSGSAYEQYF. As DNA, the CDR3 is TGTGCCAGCAGTGGGACTAGCGGGAGTGCCTACGAGCAGTACTTC. J is TRBJ2-7 and V is TRBV6-1, with 13 bases matching TRBD2. CDR1 is MNHNS and CDR2 is SASEGT in the germline V gene. There are 15 residues in the CDR3. The V and J ends lost 4 bases and 2 bases, in that order; junction bases with no gene match: 2.

The chain recombines TRBV24-1 with TRBJ2-4; D possibly uses TRBD1 or TRBD2 (5 bases each). The CDR3 contains 17 residues. Trimming cost V 4 bases and J 1 base, with 16 bases left between them. The germline V gene has CDR1 KGHDR and CDR2 SFDVKD. As DNA, the CDR3 is TGTGCCACCAGTGACGCCGAGACGGGGCGGGCCAAAAACATTCAGTACTTC. It specifies CATSDAETGRAKNIQYF.

This clonotype was seen more than once but under ten times. DNA for the CDR3: TGTGCCAGCAGTGAACGATGGGGCCACCGGGACAGCTTCGCGAACACCGGGGAGCTGTTTTTT. It is translated as CASSERWGHRDSFANTGELFF. The chain joins TRBV25-1 to TRBJ2-2, with 7 bases aligning to TRBD1. Per germline, CDR1 MGHDK and CDR2 SYGVNS. This CDR3 has 21 amino acids. V shed 2 bases, J shed 0 bases, and the junction held 18 bases outside the gene matches.

This chain links TRBV29-1 with TRBJ2-5, with D uncertain. The CDR3 contains 10 residues. Trimming removed 8 bases at V and 4 bases at J, with 8 bases between. Germline CDR1 reads SQVTM; CDR2 reads ANQGSEA. The CDR3: CSSLGETQYF. In DNA, the CDR3 is TGCAGCAGCCTGGGAGAGACCCAGTACTTC.

This chain uses TRBV28 with TRBJ2-5; 7 nucleotides match TRBD2. This CDR3 is 15 amino acids long. J was trimmed by 3 bases and V by 3 bases; bases with no gene match: 7. Germline V gives CDR1 MDHEN, CDR2 SYDVKM. The CDR3 DNA reads as TGTGCCAGCAGTTTGGGGACTAACGGAAAAGAGACCCAGTACTTC. The encoded protein is CASSLGTNGKETQYF.

This clonotype was seen a few times. The chain employs TRBV20-1 and TRBJ2-2, with D possibly TRBD2 on 5 matching bases. This CDR3 contains 14 residues. V gave up 7 bases and J gave up 0 bases, with 12 bases separating them. CDR1 is DFQATT, CDR2 SNEGSKA, per germline (reference sequence). The CDR3 nucleotides read TGCAGTGGGACGGACTCACCGAACACCGGGGAGCTGTTTTTT. Protein: CSGTDSPNTGELFF.

This clonotype was observed a few times. The genes are TRBV3-1 and TRBJ2-3; TRBD2 agrees at 7 bases. Trimming removed 4 bases from V and 3 bases from J; junction bases left unmatched: 10. Germline values: CDR1 LGHDT, CDR2 YNNKEL (reference sequence). This CDR3 region has 16 residues. DNA of the CDR3: TGTGCCAGCAGCCCAGGCCCTGGGGGGGGGACAGATACGCAGTATTTT. It translates to CASSPGPGGGTDTQYF.

V and J are TRBV28 and TRBJ1-6, with a possible D match to TRBD1 (5 bases). V shed 7 bases and J shed 5 bases, with 12 bases lying between them. Germline assignment: CDR1 MDHEN and CDR2 SYDVKM. The CDR3 spans 14 residues. In DNA, the CDR3 is TGTGCCAGCATGGTGGGGCTTAATAATTCACCCCTCCACTTT. It translates to CASMVGLNNSPLHF. The whole variable domain, remainder taken from reference TRBV28 and TRBJ1-6, is DVKVTQSSRYLVKRTGEKVFLECVQDMDHENMFWYRQDPGLGLRLIYFSYDVKMKEKGDIPEGYSVSREKKERFSLILESASTNQTSMYLCASMVGLNNSPLHFGNGTRLTVT.

The chain recombines TRBV5-1 with TRBJ1-2, with 10 bases aligning to TRBD1. The ends lost 0 bases at V and 8 bases at J; junction bases unmatched: 13. The CDR3 sequence is 17 residues long. Germline assignment: CDR1 SGHRS and CDR2 YFSETQ. The CDR3 nucleotides are TGCGCCAGCAGCTTGGGAGAGTGGACAGGGGGACTCTACGGCTACACCTTC. Its protein product is CASSLGEWTGGLYGYTF. The whole variable domain, remainder taken from reference TRBV5-1 and TRBJ1-2, is KAGVTQTPRYLIKTRGQQVTLSCSPISGHRSVSWYQQTPGQGLQFLFEYFSETQRNKGNFPGRFSGRQFSNSRSEMNVSTLELGDSALYLCASSLGEWTGGLYGYTFGSGTRLTVV.

The chain recombines TRBV29-1 with TRBJ2-1; 7 bases fit TRBD2. CDR1 SQVTM and CDR2 ANQGSEA come from the germline V gene. The V segment lost 5 bases and the J segment 6 bases; nucleotides outside the gene matches: 13. This CDR3 has 15 residues. CDR3 bases: TGCAGCGTTTACGGGGCCCAGCGGGGTCCCAATGAGCAGTTCTTC. Encoded protein: CSVYGAQRGPNEQFF.

Here the CDR3 reads CASRRGSETQYF. The CDR3 DNA follows: TGCGCCAGCAGGAGGGGATCCGAGACCCAGTACTTC. This sequence joins TRBV5-1 and TRBJ2-5, with D perhaps given as TRBD1 or TRBD2 (5 bases each). Germline CDR1 SGHRS, CDR2 YFSETQ. The CDR3 sequence is 12 residues long. Trimming took 5 bases from V and 5 from J, leaving 10 bases between them.

V gene TRBV5-1 combines with J gene TRBJ2-1, with D possibly matching TRBD1 (6 bases). V shed 0 bases and J shed 3 bases, with 10 bases lying between them. The CDR3 loop spans 15 amino acids. CDR1 is SGHRS, CDR2 YFSETQ, per germline. CDR3 region: CASSLDRADYNEQFF. DNA of the CDR3: TGCGCCAGCAGCTTGGACAGGGCAGACTACAATGAGCAGTTCTTC.

Turning to this clonotype: This could be a read error, since a much larger clone is one nucleotide away. The V and J genes are TRBV28 and TRBJ2-3; a possible D gene is TRBD2 (5 bases). Per the germline V gene, CDR1 is MDHEN and CDR2 is SYDVKM. The CDR3 is 16 amino acids. Written as DNA, the CDR3 is TGTGCCAGCAGTTACCTTACGGGATTCGGCACAGATATGCAGTATTTT. It codes for CASSYLTGFGTDMQYF.

This clonotype was recorded a few times. The genes are TRBV5-1 and TRBJ1-2; 9 bases match TRBD1. Germline values: CDR1 SGHRS, CDR2 YFSETQ. The CDR3 has 15 amino acids. J gave up 3 bases and V 4 bases, and 7 bases lay outside the gene matches. CDR3 bases: TGCGCCAGCAGCCGCCTGACAGGGGGTTACTATGGCTACACCTTC. Translated, it gives CASSRLTGGYYGYTF.

This clonotype was seen a handful of times. V and J are TRBV29-1 and TRBJ1-5; no clear D. Germline CDR1 is SQVTM and CDR2 is ANQGSEA. The germline V and J ends were trimmed by 7 bases and 6 bases, with 16 bases remaining between them. The length of the CDR3 is 13 residues. As DNA, the CDR3 is TGCAGCGCTATCACGGGGTGGGGTCAGCCCCAGCATTTT. It encodes CSAITGWGQPQHF.

There are a few counts of this clonotype. V and J are TRBV6-1 and TRBJ1-1; TRBD1 matches 8 bases. This CDR3 spans 13 amino acids. Germline loops: CDR1 MNHNS, CDR2 SASEGT. The trim removed 3 bases at V and 6 bases at J, leaving 3 bases unmatched. CDR3 DNA sequence: TGTGCCAGCAGTGATCAGGGGGCATCTGAAGCTTTCTTT. Translation: CASSDQGASEAFF.

The table lists this clonotype with a few counts. The V call is TRBV5-1, the J call TRBJ2-1; 7 nucleotides match TRBD2. The CDR3 extends over 14 amino acids. V was clipped by 6 bases and J by 1 base; unmatched bases: 4. Germline V gene sequence: CDR1 SGHRS, CDR2 YFSETQ. The CDR3 DNA reads as TGCGCCAGCAAGCGGGACGGTTCCTACAATGAGCAGTTCTTC. It encodes CASKRDGSYNEQFF.

The chain uses TRBV5-1 and TRBJ2-5; D possibly corresponds to TRBD2 (5 bases). V lost 7 bases, J lost 1 base, and 17 bases lay in between. Germline values: CDR1 SGHRS, CDR2 YFSETQ. This CDR3 is built from 15 residues. CDR3 residues: CASCAAALAQETQYF. CDR3 nucleotide sequence: TGCGCCAGCTGCGCGGCCGCTCTAGCCCAAGAGACCCAGTACTTC.

The chain recombines TRBV29-1 with TRBJ1-6, with TRBD1 identical over 7 bases. With V trimmed by 5 bases and J by 9 bases, 7 bases remained unmatched. This CDR3 has 13 amino acids. Germline-derived CDR1 and CDR2 are SQVTM and ANQGSEA. The chain's CDR3 is CSVLQGPGSPLHF. The CDR3 DNA reads as TGCAGCGTTTTACAGGGGCCTGGTTCACCCCTCCACTTT.

The chain is built from TRBV3-1 and TRBJ1-1; 7 bases agree with TRBD1. CDR3 length: 11 amino acids. The germline V gene has CDR1 LGHDT and CDR2 YNNKEL (reference sequence). Trimming took 6 bases from V and 8 from J; bases not matched to a gene: 3. CDR3 amino acids: CASRTDREAFF. Written as DNA, the CDR3 is TGTGCCAGCAGGACGGACAGGGAAGCTTTCTTT.

This chain joins TRBV5-1 and TRBJ2-1; TRBD1 matches 8 bases. The length of the CDR3 is 14 residues. Germline V gene lookup returns CDR1 SGHRS and CDR2 YFSETQ. With V trimmed by 4 bases and J by 5 bases, 5 bases remained unmatched. In DNA, the CDR3 is TGCGCCAGCAGCCCCTGGACAGGGAACAATGAGCAGTTCTTC. This sequence encodes CASSPWTGNNEQFF.